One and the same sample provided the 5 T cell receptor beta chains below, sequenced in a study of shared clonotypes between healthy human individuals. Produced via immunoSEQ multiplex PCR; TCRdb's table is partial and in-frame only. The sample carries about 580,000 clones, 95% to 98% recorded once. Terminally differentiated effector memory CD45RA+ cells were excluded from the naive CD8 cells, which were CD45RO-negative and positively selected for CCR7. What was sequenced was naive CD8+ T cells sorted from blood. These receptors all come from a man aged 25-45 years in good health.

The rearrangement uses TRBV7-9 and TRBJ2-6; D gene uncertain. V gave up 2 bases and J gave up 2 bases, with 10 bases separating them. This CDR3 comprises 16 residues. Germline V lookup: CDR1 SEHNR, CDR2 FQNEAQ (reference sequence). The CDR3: CASSLLPGAGANVLTF. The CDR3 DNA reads TGTGCCAGCAGCTTATTACCAGGAGCTGGGGCCAACGTCCTGACTTTC.

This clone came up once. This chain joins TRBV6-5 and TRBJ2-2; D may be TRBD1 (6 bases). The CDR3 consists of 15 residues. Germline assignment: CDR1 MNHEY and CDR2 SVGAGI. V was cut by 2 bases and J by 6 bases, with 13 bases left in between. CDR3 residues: CASSYRGTKPGELFF. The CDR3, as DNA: TGTGCCAGCAGTTACCGAGGGACAAAACCCGGGGAGCTGTTTTTT.

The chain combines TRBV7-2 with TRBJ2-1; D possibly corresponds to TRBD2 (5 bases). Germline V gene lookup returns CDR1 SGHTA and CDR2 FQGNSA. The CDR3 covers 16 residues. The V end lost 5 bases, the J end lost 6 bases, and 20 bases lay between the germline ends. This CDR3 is CASSLPGGLPLNEQFF. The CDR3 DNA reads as TGTGCCAGCAGCCTACCCGGCGGGCTGCCCCTCAATGAGCAGTTCTTC.

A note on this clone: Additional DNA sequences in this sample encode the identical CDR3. This chain's CDR3 is CASSLDRPNEKLFF. Here the CDR3 DNA reads TGTGCCAGCAGTTTAGACAGGCCAAATGAAAAACTGTTTTTT. V is TRBV28 and J is TRBJ1-4; D might be TRBD1 (6 bases). The V and J ends lost 2 bases and 5 bases respectively, with 9 bases between them. The CDR3 totals 14 residues. Germline values: CDR1 MDHEN, CDR2 SYDVKM.

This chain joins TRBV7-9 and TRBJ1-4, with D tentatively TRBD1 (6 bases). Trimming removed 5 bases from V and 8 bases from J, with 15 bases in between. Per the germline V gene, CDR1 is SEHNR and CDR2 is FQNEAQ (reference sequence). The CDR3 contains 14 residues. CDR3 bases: TGTGCCAGCAGCGGTGAGGGGGTTCGGGAAAAACTGTTTTTT. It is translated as CASSGEGVREKLFF.